Included here is one T cell receptor beta chain sequence, with context. The V end lost 1 base, the J end lost 1 base, and 7 bases lay between the germline ends. The germline CDR1 and CDR2 sequences are SEHNR and FQNEAQ (reference sequence). The CDR3 runs 15 residues. These data come from a study of cytomegalovirus exposure and HLA in healthy donors. The primer mix had 60 Vbeta and 13 Jbeta primers. Some clones are missing from TCRdb's copy, which holds only in-frame ones; the method was immunoSEQ multiplex PCR. Here the sample spans 150,000 to 250,000 clones, around 85% being singletons. This sequence joins TRBV7-9 and TRBJ2-2; a possible D gene is TRBD2 (5 bases). The source is a woman aged 50 to 60 in good health and CMV-seronegative. Sequencing used PBMCs. CDR3 sequence (DNA): TGTGCCAGCAGCTTAGGAGGGTTGAACACCGGGGAGCTGTTTTTT. This translates into CASSLGGLNTGELFF.